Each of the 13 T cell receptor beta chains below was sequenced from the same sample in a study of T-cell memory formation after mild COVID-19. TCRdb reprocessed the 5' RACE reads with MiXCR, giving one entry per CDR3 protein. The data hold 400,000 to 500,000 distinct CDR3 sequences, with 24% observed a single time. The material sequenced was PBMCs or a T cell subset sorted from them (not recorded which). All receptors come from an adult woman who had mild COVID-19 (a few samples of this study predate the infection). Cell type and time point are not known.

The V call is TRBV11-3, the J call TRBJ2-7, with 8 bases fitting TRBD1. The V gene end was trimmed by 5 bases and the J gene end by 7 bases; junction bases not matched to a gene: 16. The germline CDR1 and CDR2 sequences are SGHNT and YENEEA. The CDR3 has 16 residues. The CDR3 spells CASSRAGTGLSGEQYF. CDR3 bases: TGTGCCAGCAGCCGCGCCGGGACAGGTCTATCCGGGGAGCAGTACTTC.

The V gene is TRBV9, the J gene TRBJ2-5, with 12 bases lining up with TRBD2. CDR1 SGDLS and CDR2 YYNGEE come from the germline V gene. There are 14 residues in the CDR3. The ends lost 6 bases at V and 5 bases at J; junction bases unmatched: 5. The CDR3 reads CASNVGLAGETQYF. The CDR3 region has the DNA TGTGCCAGCAATGTAGGACTAGCGGGGGAGACCCAGTACTTC.

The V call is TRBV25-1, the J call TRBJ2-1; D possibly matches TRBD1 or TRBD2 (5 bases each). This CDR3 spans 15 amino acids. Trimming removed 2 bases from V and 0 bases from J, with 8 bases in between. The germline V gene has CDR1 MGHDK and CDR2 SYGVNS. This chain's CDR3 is CASSEDGGSYNEQFF. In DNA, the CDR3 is TGTGCCAGCAGTGAAGATGGGGGCTCCTACAATGAGCAGTTCTTC.

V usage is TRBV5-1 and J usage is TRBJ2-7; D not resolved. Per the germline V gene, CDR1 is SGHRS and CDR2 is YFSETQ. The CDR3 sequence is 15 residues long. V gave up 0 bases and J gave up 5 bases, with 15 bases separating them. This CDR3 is CASSLVPPARNEQYF. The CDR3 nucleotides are TGCGCCAGCAGCTTGGTCCCGCCAGCGAGAAACGAGCAGTACTTC.

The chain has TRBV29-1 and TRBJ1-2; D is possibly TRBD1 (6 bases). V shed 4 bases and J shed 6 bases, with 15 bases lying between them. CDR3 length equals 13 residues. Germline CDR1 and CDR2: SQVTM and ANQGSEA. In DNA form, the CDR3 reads TGCAGCGTTGCACAGGGCCGACGGGATGGCTACACCTTC. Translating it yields CSVAQGRRDGYTF.

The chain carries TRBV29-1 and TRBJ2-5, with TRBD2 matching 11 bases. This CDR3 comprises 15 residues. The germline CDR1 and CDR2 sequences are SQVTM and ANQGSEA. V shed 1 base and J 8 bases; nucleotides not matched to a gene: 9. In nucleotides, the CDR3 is TGCAGCGTTGAAGGAGAACTAGCGGGAGTTCTAACCCAGTACTTC. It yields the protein CSVEGELAGVLTQYF.

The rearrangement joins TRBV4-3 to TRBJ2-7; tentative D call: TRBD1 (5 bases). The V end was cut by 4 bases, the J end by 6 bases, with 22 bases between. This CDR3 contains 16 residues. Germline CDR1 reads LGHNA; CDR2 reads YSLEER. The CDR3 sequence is CASSPKLTVPGLEQYF. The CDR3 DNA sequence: TGCGCCAGCAGCCCGAAGTTAACGGTTCCAGGGCTCGAGCAGTACTTC.

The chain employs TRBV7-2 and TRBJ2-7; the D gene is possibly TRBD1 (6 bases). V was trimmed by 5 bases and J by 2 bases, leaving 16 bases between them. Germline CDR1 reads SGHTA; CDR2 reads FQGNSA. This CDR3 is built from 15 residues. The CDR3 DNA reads TGTGCCAGCAGCCGGAACCGGGACATTCCCTACGAGCAGTACTTC. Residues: CASSRNRDIPYEQYF.

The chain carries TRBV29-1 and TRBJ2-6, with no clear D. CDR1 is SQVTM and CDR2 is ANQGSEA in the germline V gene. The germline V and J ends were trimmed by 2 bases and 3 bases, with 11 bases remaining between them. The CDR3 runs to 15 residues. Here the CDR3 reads CSVERFSFGANVLTF. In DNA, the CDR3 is TGCAGCGTTGAACGGTTCAGCTTTGGGGCCAACGTCCTGACTTTC. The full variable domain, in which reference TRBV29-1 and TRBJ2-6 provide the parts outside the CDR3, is SAVISQKPSRDICQRGTSLTIQCQVDSQVTMMFWYRQQPGQSLTLIATANQGSEATYESGFVIDKFPISRPNLTFSTLTVSNMSPEDSSIYLCSVERFSFGANVLTFGAGSRLTVL.

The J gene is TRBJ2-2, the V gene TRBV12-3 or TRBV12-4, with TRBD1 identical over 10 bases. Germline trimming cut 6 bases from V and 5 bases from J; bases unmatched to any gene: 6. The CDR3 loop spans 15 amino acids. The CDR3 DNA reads TGTGCCAGCAGCCTAACGGACAGGGGGACCGGGGAGCTGTTTTTT. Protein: CASSLTDRGTGELFF.

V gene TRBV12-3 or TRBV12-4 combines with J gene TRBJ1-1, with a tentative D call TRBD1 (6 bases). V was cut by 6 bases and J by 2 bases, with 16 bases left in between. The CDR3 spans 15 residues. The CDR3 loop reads CASRDHRDLNTEAFF. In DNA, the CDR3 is TGTGCCAGCAGAGATCACAGGGACCTTAACACTGAAGCTTTCTTT.

The CDR3 region is CASIRGLLPGTALNTEAFF. The CDR3 DNA is TGTGCCAGCATTCGGGGACTATTACCTGGGACAGCCCTGAACACTGAAGCTTTCTTT. The chain carries TRBV27 and TRBJ1-1; 7 positions agree with TRBD1. Trimming removed 7 bases from V and 0 bases from J; junction bases left unmatched: 20. This CDR3 comprises 19 residues. Germline CDR1 MNHEY, CDR2 SMNVEV (reference sequence).

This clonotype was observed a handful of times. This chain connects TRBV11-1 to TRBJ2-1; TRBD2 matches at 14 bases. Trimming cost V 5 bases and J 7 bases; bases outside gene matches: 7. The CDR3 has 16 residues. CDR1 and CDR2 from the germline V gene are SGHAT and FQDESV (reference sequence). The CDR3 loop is CASSPGLAGVGNEQFF. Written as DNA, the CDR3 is TGTGCCAGCAGCCCGGGACTAGCGGGAGTTGGGAATGAGCAGTTCTTC.